These T cell receptor beta chains were read from a single sample in a study of blood T cell repertoires in COVID-19. Here immunoSEQ multiplex PCR was the method, and the copy in TCRdb shows in-frame clones only, minus some. The table lists 300,000 to 450,000 clones, about 85% of them singletons, with 3.5% to 4% in the top ten. Sequenced sample: peripheral blood. Source of these receptors: a woman between 18 and 29 years old with acute or convalescent COVID-19. Both conserved end residues are trimmed from each CDR3.

cdr3_length v_call cdr3_aa
11 TRBV28 ASSFGGYWGYT
15 TRBV9 ASSILTTGLKTGELF
14 TRBV4-2 ASSPQGHRGQYEQY
12 TRBV7-9 ASAGVTSTDTQY
11 TRBV4-2 ASSQGLAGEQF
13 TRBV7-9 ASSSTNRAPTEAF
10 TRBV19 ASRGWAHEQY
13 TRBV19 ASTSGDNLPYEQY
12 TRBV10-3 AISGLAGEGEQY
12 TRBV9 ASSSRTGEGEQY
11 TRBV30 AWSPNLNTEAF
11 TRBV5-6 ASSLPGVYGYT
14 TRBV13 ASSLGGQGAFNEQF
11 TRBV12-3/TRBV12-4 ASRGGMNTEAF
15 TRBV19 ASSDHRGVAFDTEAF
14 TRBV18 ASSPRRRRENTEAF
12 TRBV6-5 ATRDYLSTDTQY
12 TRBV7-2 ASSVPRQGGGYT
12 TRBV5-1 ASSLETPNYGYT
8 TRBV6-4 ASSGLEQY
15 TRBV2 ASSEGGQTSESEKLF
13 TRBV2 ASSEALLKGDEQY
13 TRBV6-5 ASEGQPFSNYGYT
14 TRBV21-1 ASSKLRARAYNEQF
11 TRBV2 ASSDQGGTEAF
12 TRBV6-5 ASSYRTRGHEQF
13 TRBV7-8 ASSLGGGDTGELF
12 TRBV20-1 SASKRSNTGELF
11 TRBV6-1 ASTEGGPRGYT
13 TRBV6-5 ASRKTGTSVDEQF
12 TRBV9 ASSVAGQSNEQF
11 TRBV11-2 ASSLTTQETQY
13 TRBV9 ASSASGSQADTQY
16 TRBV28 ASSSHTATLATNEKLF
10 TRBV28 ASRQAPDTQY
14 TRBV11-2 ASSLSSGGAADTQY
14 TRBV28 ASSQRLAGPADTQY
8 TRBV20-1 SASNYEQY
9 TRBV19 ARNSNEKLF
16 TRBV4-1 ASSQDRGTGASGTEAF
12 TRBV7-9 ASSPQGGFQPQH
10 TRBV3-1/TRBV3-2 ASGRGYYEQY
13 TRBV27 ASSPTRVSGNTIY
11 TRBV11-1 ASSRDREGEQY
13 TRBV28 ASSSGLAGVKTQY
13 TRBV6-5 ASSYRSSAQETQY
13 TRBV24-1 ATSGGSLNTGELF
13 TRBV15 ATSGEMRDNSPLH
14 TRBV5-4 ASSATSGRGSGELF
12 TRBV4-1 ASIGRGLGTEAF
13 TRBV6-6 ASSRATGGNEKLF
14 TRBV3-1/TRBV3-2 ASSQESSGSSYEQY
13 TRBV6-1 ASSEKGTGNYGYT
13 TRBV4-1 ASSQAGAGDTEAF
13 TRBV27 ASSPQGGAGETQY
12 TRBV19 ASRTDREASPLH
12 TRBV9 ASSVSRENTEAF
11 TRBV5-4 ASSLQENTEAF
12 TRBV6-6 ASQGQGAGYGYT
11 TRBV2 ASRIGDNSPLH